This T cell receptor (beta chain) came from a study of blood T cell repertoires in COVID-19. Study-level information: Sites in the United States, Italy and Spain provided acute and convalescent COVID-19 samples. Sample material is recorded as cDNA or gDNA derived from T cells, B-cell-depleted T cells, or PBMCs.

The V gene end was trimmed by 7 bases and the J gene end by 5 bases; junction bases not matched to a gene: 15. The CDR3 is made up of 16 amino acids. The germline V gene has CDR1 SGHDT and CDR2 YYEEEE. Per the study methods: Amplification with reference gene primers provided the estimates of nucleated cell counts. This table comes from immunoSEQ multiplex PCR, and its TCRdb copy is limited to in-frame clones, with some not included. V and J calls plus clone size are reproduced from that table; the DNA served to infer D and trimming. This table has about 280,000 clones, roughly 90% appearing once. Seattle patients were enrolled while actively infected and followed longitudinally. This clone has a handful of counts.

V gene TRBV5-6 combines with J gene TRBJ2-3, with 8 bases aligning to TRBD2. This receptor was identified in a woman in her twenties or thirties with COVID-19, enrolled during active disease. The specimen sequenced was peripheral blood. CDR3 sequence: CASSLGAGGARDTQYF. The CDR3 coding sequence is TGTGCCAGCTCCCTGGGAGCCGGGGGGGCGAGAGATACGCAGTATTTT.